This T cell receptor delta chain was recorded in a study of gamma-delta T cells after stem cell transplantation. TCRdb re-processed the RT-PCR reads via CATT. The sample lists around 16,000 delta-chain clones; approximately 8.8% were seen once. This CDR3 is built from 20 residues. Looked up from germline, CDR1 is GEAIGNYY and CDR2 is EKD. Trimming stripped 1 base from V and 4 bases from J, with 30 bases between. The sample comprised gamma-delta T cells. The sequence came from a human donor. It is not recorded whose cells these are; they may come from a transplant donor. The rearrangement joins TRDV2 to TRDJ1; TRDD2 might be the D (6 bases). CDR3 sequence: CACDTLTSSLLVDSIDKLIF. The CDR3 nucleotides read TGTGCCTGTGACACGCTTACTTCCTCCTTACTGGTGGATAGTATCGATAAACTCATCTTT.